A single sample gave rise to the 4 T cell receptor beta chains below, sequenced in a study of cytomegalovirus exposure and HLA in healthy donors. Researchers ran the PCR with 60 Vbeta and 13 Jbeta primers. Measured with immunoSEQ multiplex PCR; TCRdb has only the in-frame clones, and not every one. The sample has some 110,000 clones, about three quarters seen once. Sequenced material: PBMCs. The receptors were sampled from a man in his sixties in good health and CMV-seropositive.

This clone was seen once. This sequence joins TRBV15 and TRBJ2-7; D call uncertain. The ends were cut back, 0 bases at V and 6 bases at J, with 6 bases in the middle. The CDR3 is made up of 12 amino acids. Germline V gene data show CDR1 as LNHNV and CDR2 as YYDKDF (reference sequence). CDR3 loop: CATSRDHVEQYF. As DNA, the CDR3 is TGTGCCACCAGCAGAGATCATGTCGAGCAGTACTTC.

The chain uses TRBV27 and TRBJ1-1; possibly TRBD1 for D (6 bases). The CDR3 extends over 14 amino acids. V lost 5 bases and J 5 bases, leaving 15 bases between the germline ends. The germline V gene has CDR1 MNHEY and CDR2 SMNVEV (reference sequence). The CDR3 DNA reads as TGTGCCAGCAGTACACAGGGTTGGGGGACTGAAGCTTTCTTT. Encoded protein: CASSTQGWGTEAFF.

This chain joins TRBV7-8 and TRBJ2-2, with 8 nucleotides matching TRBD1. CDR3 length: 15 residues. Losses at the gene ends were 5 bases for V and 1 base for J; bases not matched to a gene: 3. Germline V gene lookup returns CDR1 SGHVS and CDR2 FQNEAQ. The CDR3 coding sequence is TGTGCCAGCAGCCCCGGGACAGGGAACACCGGGGAGCTGTTTTTT. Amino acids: CASSPGTGNTGELFF. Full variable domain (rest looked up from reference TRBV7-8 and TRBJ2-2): GAGVSQSPRYKVAKRGQDVALRCDPISGHVSLFWYQQALGQGPEFLTYFQNEAQLDKSGLPSDRFFAERPEGSVSTLKIQRTQQEDSAVYLCASSPGTGNTGELFFGEGSRLTVL.

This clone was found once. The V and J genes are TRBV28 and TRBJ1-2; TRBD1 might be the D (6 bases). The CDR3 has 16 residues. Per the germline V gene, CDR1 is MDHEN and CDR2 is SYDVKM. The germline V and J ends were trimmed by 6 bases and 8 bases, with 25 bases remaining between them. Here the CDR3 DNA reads TGTGCCAGCAGACTCGGGGGGACCGCGACAGGAGAGGGCTACACCTTC. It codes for CASRLGGTATGEGYTF.